The entry below gives a single T cell receptor (beta chain) sequence along with its context. What it binds is unknown. The record originates from a study of T cells in Graves' hyperthyroidism and ophthalmopathy. As for the study in general: Peripheral blood was obtained at initial diagnosis, preceding any treatment. Study-wide findings and caveats: Most expanded thyroid clonotypes above 0.001 recurred in blood.

RNA transcripts served as the template for amplifying TCR beta CDR3 regions. An initial round of RT-PCR targeting the TCR CDR3 relied on the HTBI primer set. TCRdb re-called the multiplex PCR reads with MiXCR, one entry per CDR3 protein. This sample yields some 270,000 distinct CDR3 sequences, of which roughly an eighth are seen a single time; 7% to 9% belongs to the top ten. The study excluded patients with uncontrolled infection, other autoimmune disease, pregnancy or lactation. Sequencing input: blood. The sequence was obtained from a woman between 40 and 50 years old with Graves' hyperthyroidism.

The CDR3 is CSARDRWGTGGEKLFF. As DNA, the CDR3 is TGCAGTGCTAGAGATCGATGGGGGACAGGGGGTGAAAAACTGTTTTTT. The rearrangement uses TRBV20-1 and TRBJ1-4; 11 bases are shared with TRBD1. CDR3 length: 16 amino acids. Germline V gives CDR1 DFQATT, CDR2 SNEGSKA (reference sequence). V gave up 0 bases and J gave up 7 bases; unmatched junction bases: 7.